The 11 T cell receptor beta chains below come from one sample, sequenced in a study of human thymus T cells. The study used thymus tissue resected during corrective heart surgery. TCRdb's copy holds only in-frame clones and misses some; the assay was immunoSEQ multiplex PCR. The sample contains 75,000 to 90,000 clones, 95% to 98% of which appear only once. Input material: thymus tissue. The receptor set was obtained from a boy under three years old with a congenital heart defect but otherwise immunologically healthy.

The CDR3 region is CASSTRPTGIEEQYF. CDR3 in DNA: TGTGCCAGCAGTACAAGACCGACAGGGATCGAGGAGCAGTACTTC. V usage is TRBV7-9 and J usage is TRBJ2-7, with TRBD1 matching 7 bases. This CDR3 comprises 15 residues. Trimming removed 6 bases from V and 7 bases from J; junction bases left unmatched: 15. CDR1 and CDR2 from the germline V gene are SEHNR and FQNEAQ (reference sequence).

The chain uses TRBV4-3 and TRBJ2-7; 7 bases line up with TRBD1. V was clipped by 1 base and J by 6 bases; unmatched bases: 6. The germline V gene has CDR1 LGHNA and CDR2 YSLEER. The CDR3 covers 14 residues. DNA for the CDR3: TGCGCCAGCAGCCAAGGGACAGGCGCTCGCGAGCAGTACTTC. Translation gives CASSQGTGAREQYF.

The chain couples TRBV6-1 to TRBJ1-4; D is uncertain. The CDR3 spans 14 residues. CDR1 and CDR2 (germline): MNHNS, SASEGT. V lost 6 bases and J lost 4, with 12 bases in between. The CDR3 protein is CASSWARGNEKLFF. As DNA, the CDR3 is TGTGCCAGCAGCTGGGCGCGGGGTAATGAAAAACTGTTTTTT.

The V and J genes are TRBV6-1 and TRBJ2-7; 9 bases match TRBD1. J was trimmed by 2 bases and V by 1 base; bases with no gene match: 9. From germline, CDR1 is MNHNS and CDR2 SASEGT. The CDR3 sequence is 17 residues long. The CDR3 DNA sequence: TGTGCCAGCAGTGAAGTTGGGTACAGGGGGCATCCCTACGAGCAGTACTTC. Its protein is CASSEVGYRGHPYEQYF.

CDR3 DNA sequence: TGCGCCAGCAGCTTGGGACCCCCAACCCTACAGGGATTTGGCTACACCTTC. Its protein product is CASSLGPPTLQGFGYTF. The chain recombines TRBV5-1 with TRBJ1-2, with D possibly being TRBD1 (6 bases). This CDR3 has 17 residues. The germline V gene has CDR1 SGHRS and CDR2 YFSETQ. Trimming cost V 0 bases and J 7 bases, with 22 bases left between them.

This sequence joins TRBV6-4 and TRBJ2-2; D is undetermined. Trimming removed 4 bases at V and 6 bases at J, with 6 bases between. The germline gives CDR1 MRHNA, CDR2 SNTAGT. This CDR3 has 12 residues. CDR3 residues: CASSGAAGELFF. The CDR3 nucleotides read TGTGCCAGCAGTGGAGCCGCCGGGGAGCTGTTTTTT.

V is TRBV7-9 and J is TRBJ2-7, with 11 bases matching TRBD2. Germline V gene sequence: CDR1 SEHNR, CDR2 FQNEAQ (reference sequence). J gave up 2 bases and V 5 bases, and 5 bases lay outside the gene matches. This CDR3 comprises 15 residues. The CDR3 nucleotides read TGTGCCAGCAGCCCTGGGACTAGCGGTCCCTACGAGCAGTACTTC. It yields the protein CASSPGTSGPYEQYF. Full variable domain (rest looked up from reference TRBV7-9 and TRBJ2-7): DTGVSQNPRHKITKRGQNVTFRCDPISEHNRLYWYRQTLGQGPEFLTYFQNEAQLEKSRLLSDRFSAERPKGSFSTLEIQRTEQGDSAMYLCASSPGTSGPYEQYFGPGTRLTVT.

The V and J genes are TRBV4-2 and TRBJ2-5; 9 bases fit TRBD2. With 2 bases clipped from V and 1 base from J, the junction kept 11 bases outside the gene matches. The CDR3 totals 18 residues. Germline V lookup: CDR1 LGHNA, CDR2 YNFKEQ. DNA of the CDR3: TGTGCCAGCAGCCAACTCAGTAGCGGGGGCCGTACCCAAGAGACCCAGTACTTC. Translating it yields CASSQLSSGGRTQETQYF.

The J gene is TRBJ2-4, the V gene TRBV5-1; D call uncertain. CDR3 length: 13 residues. Germline V gene data show CDR1 as SGHRS and CDR2 as YFSETQ. The V end lost 1 base, the J end lost 6 bases, and 8 bases lay between the germline ends. The CDR3 DNA sequence: TGCGCCAGCAGCTTGAACGACGGAAACATTCAGTACTTC. Encoded protein: CASSLNDGNIQYF.

The chain employs TRBV30 and TRBJ1-3, with 9 bases lining up with TRBD1. In germline, CDR1 is GTSNPN, CDR2 SVGIG (reference sequence). The CDR3 length is 16 residues. Germline trimming cut 1 base from V and 0 bases from J; bases unmatched to any gene: 4. The CDR3 loop is CAWSGDRGISGNTIYF. CDR3 DNA sequence: TGTGCCTGGAGTGGCGACAGGGGGATCTCTGGAAACACCATATATTTT.

The rearrangement links TRBV6-1 to TRBJ1-2; a possible D gene is TRBD1 (5 bases). Per germline, CDR1 MNHNS and CDR2 SASEGT. This CDR3 spans 16 amino acids. V shed 4 bases and J shed 4 bases, with 19 bases lying between them. CDR3 sequence reads: CASSGVFTAGFYGYTF. The CDR3 DNA reads TGTGCCAGCAGTGGTGTATTTACGGCAGGGTTCTATGGCTACACCTTC.